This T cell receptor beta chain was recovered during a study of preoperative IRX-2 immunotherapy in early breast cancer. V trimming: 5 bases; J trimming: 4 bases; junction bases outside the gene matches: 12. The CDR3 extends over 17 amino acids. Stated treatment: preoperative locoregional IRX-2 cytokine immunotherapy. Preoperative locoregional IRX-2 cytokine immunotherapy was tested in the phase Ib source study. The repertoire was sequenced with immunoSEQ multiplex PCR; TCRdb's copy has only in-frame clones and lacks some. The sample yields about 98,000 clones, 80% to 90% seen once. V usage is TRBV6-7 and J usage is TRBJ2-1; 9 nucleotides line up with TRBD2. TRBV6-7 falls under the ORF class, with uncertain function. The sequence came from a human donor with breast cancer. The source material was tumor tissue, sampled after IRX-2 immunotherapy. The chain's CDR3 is CASSAYRGGALYNEQFF. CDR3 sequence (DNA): TGTGCCAGCAGTGCCTACCGCGGGGGGGCTTTATACAATGAGCAGTTCTTC.